The rows below give T cell receptor beta chains drawn from one sample of a study of blood T cell repertoires in COVID-19. Some clones are missing from TCRdb's copy, which holds only in-frame ones; the method was immunoSEQ multiplex PCR. Of 150,000 to 200,000 clones listed, roughly 80% are singletons. The sequencing sample was made of peripheral blood. Receptors originate from a man between 60 and 75 years old with active or convalescent COVID-19. The CDR3 runs from the conserved cysteine through the conserved F or W. A D gene is named only where the DNA matches it firmly. A row's size may be missing; if present it is once, few, many or a size class.

J,size,V,length,D,CDR3,DNA
TRBJ2-7,-,TRBV30,15,TRBD1,CAWSVEGAPYYEQYF,TGTGCCTGGAGTGTAGAGGGGGCCCCCTACTACGAGCAGTACTTC
TRBJ2-1,-,TRBV7-2,15,-,CASSLAGPGRGEQFF,TGTGCCAGCAGCTTGGCGGGACCGGGCCGGGGTGAGCAGTTCTTC
TRBJ2-4,-,TRBV4-1,14,-,CASSPDRYKNIQYF,TGCGCCAGCAGCCCGGACAGATACAAAAACATTCAGTACTTC
TRBJ1-2,-,TRBV7-2,16,-,CASSLAPEPLRYGYTF,TGTGCCAGCAGCTTAGCTCCGGAACCCTTGCGGTATGGCTACACCTTC
TRBJ2-5,once,TRBV24-1,17,TRBD1,CATSAPPGQGAGETQYF,TGTGCCACCAGTGCCCCGCCGGGACAGGGAGCAGGAGAGACCCAGTACTTC
TRBJ2-6,-,TRBV24-1,15,-,CATSDPPGGANVLTF,TGTGCCACCAGTGATCCCCCGGGAGGGGCCAACGTCCTGACTTTC
TRBJ1-2,few,TRBV4-3,14,TRBD1,CASSRGQGNYGYTF,TGCGCCAGCAGCCGAGGACAGGGGAACTATGGCTACACCTTC
TRBJ1-6,few,TRBV3-1/TRBV3-2,17,-,CASSQEWGYRDNSPLHF,TGTGCCAGCAGCCAAGAATGGGGTTACAGGGATAATTCACCCCTCCACTTT
TRBJ1-2,-,TRBV6-1,13,-,CASNSPGANRYTF,TGTGCCAGCAATTCCCCAGGGGCGAATCGCTACACCTTC
TRBJ1-2,-,TRBV3-1/TRBV3-2,12,-,CASSQEWAPVYF,TGTGCCAGCAGCCAAGAGTGGGCGCCGGTGTACTTC
TRBJ2-2,-,TRBV5-5,14,-,CASSFGQNTGELFF,TGTGCCAGCAGCTTCGGACAGAACACCGGGGAGCTGTTTTTT
TRBJ2-5,-,TRBV7-9,14,-,CASSPGLAGETQYF,TGTGCCAGCAGCCCCGGACTCGCGGGAGAGACCCAGTACTTC
TRBJ2-7,-,TRBV10-3,15,TRBD2,CAISGAAVAGAEQYF,TGTGCCATCAGTGGCGCTGCGGTAGCGGGGGCCGAGCAGTACTTC
TRBJ2-3,-,TRBV5-6,13,-,CASSLVSGDTQYF,TGTGCCAGCAGCTTGGTTAGCGGAGATACGCAGTATTTT
TRBJ2-2,-,TRBV9,15,-,CASSGGWVRTGELFF,TGTGCCAGCAGCGGAGGGTGGGTTCGGACCGGGGAGCTGTTTTTT
TRBJ1-3,few,TRBV3-1/TRBV3-2,15,-,CASSQDRISGNTIYF,TGTGCCAGCAGCCAAGACAGAATCTCTGGAAACACCATATATTTT
TRBJ2-1,once,TRBV6-1,17,TRBD2,CASSEAAGGSFYNEQFF,TGTGCCAGCAGTGAAGCCGCGGGAGGTTCGTTTTACAATGAGCAGTTCTTC
TRBJ2-1,-,TRBV19,18,TRBD2,CASSTYLSAGSAYNEQFF,TGTGCCAGTAGTACCTACCTCTCAGCGGGATCAGCCTACAATGAGCAGTTCTTC
TRBJ1-2,-,TRBV6-5,14,-,CASDRTGGAYGYTF,TGTGCCAGCGACCGAACCGGCGGAGCTTATGGCTACACCTTC
TRBJ1-1,-,TRBV28,11,-,CASSLPSEAFF,TGTGCCAGCAGTTTACCCAGTGAAGCTTTCTTT
TRBJ2-5,-,TRBV20-1,15,TRBD2,CSASRLAGLQETQYF,TGCAGTGCTAGTCGGCTAGCGGGTCTCCAAGAGACCCAGTACTTC
TRBJ2-2,few,TRBV12-5,16,-,CASGLFTGSNTGELFF,TGTGCTAGTGGTCTCTTTACAGGGTCTAACACCGGGGAGCTGTTTTTT
TRBJ2-3,-,TRBV28,17,-,CASSLSRVRRSTDTQYF,TGTGCCAGCAGTTTATCTCGGGTCCGACGGAGCACAGATACGCAGTATTTT
TRBJ2-5,few,TRBV28,13,-,CASSLGIQETQYF,TGTGCCAGCAGCCTAGGAATTCAAGAGACCCAGTACTTC
TRBJ1-1,few,TRBV6-5,15,TRBD1,CASSYSEGAYTEAFF,TGTGCCAGCAGTTATTCCGAGGGGGCCTACACTGAAGCTTTCTTT
TRBJ2-3,-,TRBV29-1,16,TRBD2,CSVVGVAGRGTDTQYF,TGCAGCGTTGTTGGCGTAGCGGGGAGGGGGACAGATACGCAGTATTTT
TRBJ1-5,-,TRBV27,15,TRBD1,CASSLLQGASQPQHF,TGTGCCAGCAGTTTACTACAGGGGGCAAGTCAGCCCCAGCATTTT
TRBJ2-7,-,TRBV10-2,14,-,CASSEPGLHGEQYF,TGCGCCAGCAGTGAGCCGGGACTCCACGGGGAGCAGTACTTC
TRBJ1-6,few,TRBV7-2,17,-,CASSLVTGSSYNSPLHF,TGTGCCAGCAGCTTGGTAACGGGGAGCTCCTATAATTCACCCCTCCACTTT
TRBJ2-1,-,TRBV5-4,13,TRBD1,CASSLDRGNEQFF,TGTGCCAGCAGCCTGGACAGGGGTAATGAGCAGTTCTTC
TRBJ2-1,once,TRBV5-1,16,TRBD2,CASSRAGSGSNNEQFF,TGCGCCAGCTCCCGAGCTGGTAGCGGGAGTAATAATGAGCAGTTCTTC
TRBJ2-7,-,TRBV5-8,13,-,CASSLESPPEQYF,TGTGCCAGCAGCCTAGAGTCCCCCCCGGAGCAGTACTTC
TRBJ2-1,-,TRBV4-2,17,TRBD2,CASSPTSGESSYNEQFF,TGTGCCAGCAGCCCGACTAGCGGGGAAAGCTCCTACAATGAGCAGTTCTTC
TRBJ2-7,once,TRBV7-9,13,-,CASSLPNLYEQYF,TGTGCCAGCAGCCTACCAAACCTCTACGAGCAGTACTTC
TRBJ2-1,-,TRBV9,16,TRBD1,CASSVAPGQTYNEQFF,TGTGCCAGCAGCGTAGCTCCGGGACAGACTTACAATGAGCAGTTCTTC
TRBJ1-5,-,TRBV19,13,-,CASWGGGNQPQHF,TGTGCCAGTTGGGGAGGGGGGAATCAGCCCCAGCATTTT
TRBJ2-4,-,TRBV15,14,-,CATWSGLLDNIQYF,TGTGCCACCTGGTCGGGACTTTTGGACAACATTCAGTACTTC
TRBJ2-1,-,TRBV6-6,14,TRBD2,CASDGTSGYNEQFF,TGTGCCAGCGACGGGACTAGCGGTTACAATGAGCAGTTCTTC
TRBJ1-6,-,TRBV28,10,-,CASGLRSLHF,TGTGCCAGCGGCCTCCGCTCCCTCCACTTT
TRBJ2-3,once,TRBV28,17,-,CASSTSRQREDTDTQYF,TGTGCCAGCAGTACATCGAGACAGAGAGAAGACACAGATACGCAGTATTTT
TRBJ2-1,-,TRBV29-1,14,TRBD2,CSGFGTSGTNEQFF,TGCAGCGGCTTTGGGACTAGCGGGACCAATGAGCAGTTCTTC
TRBJ1-2,once,TRBV7-9,12,-,CASSLERSGYTF,TGTGCCAGCAGCTTAGAGCGAAGTGGCTACACCTTC
TRBJ2-3,-,TRBV5-4,16,TRBD2,CASSLRGLAGTDTQYF,TGTGCCAGCAGCTTGAGGGGACTAGCGGGCACAGATACGCAGTATTTT
TRBJ1-1,-,TRBV5-4,15,TRBD1,CASTRQGARGTEAFF,TGTGCCAGCACAAGACAGGGGGCGAGAGGCACTGAAGCTTTCTTT
TRBJ1-1,-,TRBV19,14,-,CASSIAGGNTEAFF,TGTGCCAGTAGTATTGCGGGGGGAAACACTGAAGCTTTCTTT
TRBJ1-2,-,TRBV3-1/TRBV3-2,14,TRBD1,CASSAGTGYYGYTF,TGTGCCAGCAGCGCCGGGACAGGTTACTATGGCTACACCTTC
TRBJ1-6,few,TRBV19,15,TRBD1,CASLQSGTASSPLHF,TGTGCCAGCCTCCAGAGTGGGACAGCGAGTTCACCCCTCCACTTT
TRBJ1-6,-,TRBV6-2/TRBV6-3,14,-,CASRLAWSNSPLHF,TGTGCCAGCCGTTTGGCCTGGTCGAATTCACCCCTCCACTTT
TRBJ2-1,-,TRBV7-2,14,-,CASTIGRGRNEQFF,TGTGCCAGCACCATCGGCAGGGGGAGGAATGAGCAGTTCTTC
TRBJ1-2,-,TRBV5-6,15,-,CASSFRGTVNYGYTF,TGTGCCAGCAGCTTCCGGGGGACGGTCAACTATGGCTACACCTTC
TRBJ1-2,-,TRBV3-1/TRBV3-2,14,-,CASSQDRGQSGYTF,TGTGCCAGCAGCCAAGATCGAGGACAGAGTGGCTACACCTTC
TRBJ2-7,few,TRBV7-2,13,-,CASSLQGLSEQYF,TGTGCCAGCAGCCTGCAGGGGCTTAGCGAGCAGTACTTC
TRBJ1-4,-,TRBV5-4,14,TRBD1,CASSILDRGEKLFF,TGTGCCAGCAGCATCCTTGACAGGGGTGAAAAACTGTTTTTT
TRBJ2-3,-,TRBV19,15,TRBD2,CASSRPGLGTDTQYF,TGTGCCAGTAGTCGACCGGGACTAGGCACAGATACGCAGTATTTT
TRBJ2-3,once,TRBV6-6,17,TRBD2,CASSRSGLAGNTDTQYF,TGTGCCAGCAGTCGATCCGGACTAGCGGGGAACACAGATACGCAGTATTTT
TRBJ2-7,-,TRBV24-1,15,TRBD1,CATSVKDRSSYEQYF,TGTGCCACCAGTGTTAAGGACAGGTCCTCCTACGAGCAGTACTTC
TRBJ2-3,-,TRBV4-2,15,TRBD1,CASSRGTGDGDTQYF,TGTGCCAGCAGCCGCGGGACAGGGGACGGAGATACGCAGTATTTT